The sequence of this T cell receptor (beta chain) was determined in a study of blood T cells in healthy people across ages (dated by TCRdb to 2015 to 2017). Regarding the research as a whole: In model experiments, template switching captured about one uniquely barcoded TCR beta cDNA molecule for every two T cells. Using deep sequencing normalized with unique cDNA molecular identifiers, the study measured how TCR beta repertoire diversity changes with age. The donors were split into four age groups: young (average roughly 15 years), middle-aged (over 35), aged (more than 60) and long-lived (approximately 80). To avoid experimental bias, donors of different ages were distributed randomly across sequencing lanes. For two donors (one aged 18 to 30 and one aged 80 or older), the study analyzed two additional independent replicas of 1 million unique cDNA reads from the same blood draw. The paper's findings and limits, for the study overall: The long-lived group showed more naive CD4+ T cells, fewer expanded clones and increased TCR diversity than the aged group, suggesting age selection. Estimates of total diversity based on one million sequenced T cells were considered lower bounds and underestimates. Observed TCR beta diversity per million T cells fell roughly linearly with age, and a significant reduction was already apparent by age roughly 40. Bulk unsorted PBMC profiling prevented conclusive comparison of naive and antigen-experienced compartments. Donor CMV infection status was unknown, potentially confounding age-related changes in expanded clonotypes. A strong correlation was found between observed TCR beta diversity and the percentage of naive T cells measured by flow cytometry.

The donors were a few dozen Caucasian individuals from Russia, aged roughly 6 to 95 years, who were systemically healthy. Each donor gave 8 to 10 milliliters of peripheral blood, collected into EDTA-treated Vacutainer tubes. Ficoll-Paque density-gradient centrifugation was used to isolate PBMCs, with at least 6.5 million per sample. Trizol reagent was used to extract total RNA from the PBMCs, yielding at least 6 micrograms per sample. For every donor, an aliquot of PBMCs went through flow cytometry to measure the percentages of naive CD45RAhigh/CD27high T cells. In the germline V gene, CDR1 corresponds to SGHRS and CDR2 to YFSETQ. For this chain, trimming is 0 bases at the V end and 9 bases at the J end, and the number of junction bases without a gene match is 5. The CDR3 holds 14 amino acids from the cysteine to the phenylalanine. The only DNA kept is the CDR3, 42 bases in frame from the first base.

Library preparation employed 5' RACE. The sequencing machine was an Illumina HiSeq 2500. The second PCR ran for roughly 6 to 11 cycles and used a J-beta primer mix along with a sample-barcoded 5' primer. A template-switch 5' adaptor carrying 12 random nucleotides introduced a unique molecular identifier onto each TCR beta cDNA molecule. Each sample yielded at least 3 million CDR3-containing paired-end reads. The Mint cDNA synthesis kit, primed by a TRBC-specific oligonucleotide, was used to synthesize first-strand cDNA from all RNA. Following uracil-DNA glycosylase treatment, a first 18-cycle PCR with universal primers M1SS and BC2_uni_R was performed on all cDNA. Per the original workflow: For normalization, 1 million high-quality reads were randomly selected from each sample, with every read carrying a distinct molecular identifier. Reads with shared molecular identifiers were discarded instead of being binned into consensus sequences. MiTCR, run with a Q25 quality threshold and the strictest error-elimination algorithm, handled CDR3 identification, clonotype clustering and error correction. A nonparametric unseen species model with Euler transformation was used to estimate lower-bound total TCR beta diversity. Using fastp trimming at Q25 and MiXCR clonotype assembly, TCRdb reanalyzed the public sequencing data and kept in-frame beta chains. Rows with a matching CDR3 protein are joined into one entry that keeps the most common DNA and genes. These V and J calls originate from TCRdb's pipeline instead of the authors' own analysis. The sample yields 650,000 to 900,000 distinct CDR3 sequences; about 62% were counted once. The ten top clones hold around 30% of the sample.

Turning to this clonotype: Its antigen remains unidentified. Per-base qualities were not stored, and no clone one base away is much larger.

The TCR originated in a man aged 25-45 years in good health. What was sequenced was blood. The sequence joins TRBV5-1 to TRBJ2-1, and TRBD2 matches 8 of the central bases. The CDR3 here reads CASSLGLAKGEQFF. At the DNA level, the sequence is TGCGCCAGCAGCTTGGGACTAGCGAAGGGTGAGCAGTTCTTC. Full variable domain (CDR3 extended with the reference TRBV5-1 and TRBJ2-1 proteins): KAGVTQTPRYLIKTRGQQVTLSCSPISGHRSVSWYQQTPGQGLQFLFEYFSETQRNKGNFPGRFSGRQFSNSRSEMNVSTLELGDSALYLCASSLGLAKGEQFFGPGTRLTVL.